These 29 T cell receptor beta chains share one sample of origin, sequenced in a study of PD-1 blockade in classical Hodgkin lymphoma (TCRdb year 2020). Receptors were amplified or captured by the immunoSEQ multiplex PCR assay. Held by TCRdb, this immuneACCESS table contains in-frame sequences only and omits some clones. Under half of the omission traces to an unresolved V gene where checked; the cause of the rest is unknown. The sample yields 15,000 to 20,000 clones; around 81% were counted once. The ten largest clones capture around 22% of the sample. The time point label, as the study defines it: cycle 4 day 1 (C4D1), after 6 weeks of nivolumab. Every trial patient had relapsed after autologous stem cell transplantation, and cohorts A, B and C differed in prior brentuximab vedotin exposure. This specimen consisted of peripheral blood mononuclear cells (PBMCs), obtained before the fourth cycle of nivolumab. These receptors all stem from a human donor with classical Hodgkin lymphoma.

V and J are TRBV2 and TRBJ2-1, with D possibly TRBD1 on 5 matching bases. The CDR3 sequence is 12 residues long. Germline CDR1 reads SNHLY; CDR2 reads FYNNEI. V shed 7 bases and J shed 4 bases, with 8 bases lying between them. CDR3 region: CASTDTYNEQFF. CDR3 nucleotide sequence: TGTGCCAGCACGGACACATACAATGAGCAGTTCTTC.

The J gene is TRBJ1-1, the V gene TRBV5-4; D not resolved. The ends were cut back, 0 bases at V and 3 bases at J, with 6 bases in the middle. CDR1 SGHNT and CDR2 YYREEE come from the germline V gene (reference sequence). The CDR3 length is 13 residues. CDR3 DNA sequence: TGTGCCAGCAGCTTGGACACGCACACTGAAGCTTTCTTT. Its protein is CASSLDTHTEAFF.

V usage is TRBV5-1 and J usage is TRBJ1-1; 9 nucleotides align to TRBD1. This CDR3 is built from 14 residues. Trimming at V came to 2 bases and at J to 8 bases, leaving 7 bases not matched to a gene. Germline CDR1 SGHRS, CDR2 YFSETQ. CDR3: CASSFQDRGREAFF. The CDR3 nucleotides read TGCGCCAGCAGCTTCCAGGACAGGGGTAGGGAAGCTTTCTTT.

The J gene is TRBJ1-6, the V gene TRBV27; no definite D call. Germline V gives CDR1 MNHEY, CDR2 SMNVEV (reference sequence). Trimming removed 8 bases from V and 0 bases from J, with 5 bases in between. The CDR3 sequence is 13 residues long. CDR3: CASGYSYNSPLHF. In DNA form, the CDR3 reads TGTGCCAGCGGGTACTCCTATAATTCACCCCTCCACTTT.

Regarding this clone: The junction departs from the called germline gene at one end, perhaps through a read error. This chain connects TRBV7-7 to TRBJ2-7; D possibly uses TRBD1 or TRBD2 (7 bases each). This CDR3 is 16 amino acids long. CDR1 SSHAT and CDR2 FNYEAQ come from the germline V gene (reference sequence). Written as DNA, the CDR3 is TGTGCTAGCAGCCGGGGGGACAGCCGAAGTGGCTACGAGCAGTACTTC. Residues: CASSRGDSRSGYEQYF.

This rearrangement joins TRBV11-2 to TRBJ2-7; 9 positions agree with TRBD1. Germline V lookup: CDR1 SGHAT, CDR2 FQNNGV. The junction had 10 bases not matched to a gene; V was cut back by 4 bases and J by 3 bases. The CDR3 extends over 16 amino acids. The CDR3 bases are TGTGCCAGCAGCTCGTACCGGGACAGGGTCGTCTACGAGCAGTACTTC. Translating gives CASSSYRDRVVYEQYF.

This clone was counted between two and nine times. This sequence joins TRBV9 and TRBJ1-1; no definite D call. The CDR3 is made up of 14 amino acids. Germline V CDR1 and CDR2: SGDLS, YYNGEE. Trimming stripped 3 bases from V and 6 bases from J, with 15 bases between. The CDR3 sequence is CASSAISVRAEAFF. In nucleotides, the CDR3 is TGTGCCAGCAGCGCCATTTCCGTCCGGGCTGAAGCTTTCTTT. Using reference TRBV9 and TRBJ1-1 for the parts outside the CDR3, the full variable domain is DSGVTQTPKHLITATGQRVTLRCSPRSGDLSVYWYQQSLDQGLQFLIQYYNGEERAKGNILERFSAQQFPDLHSELNLSSLELGDSALYFCASSAISVRAEAFFGQGTRLTVV.

The DNA of the CDR3 is TGTGCCAGCAGTTTAGGGCCAGGAATGAACACTGAAGCTTTCTTT. It translates to CASSLGPGMNTEAFF. The chain combines TRBV28 with TRBJ1-1, with no clear D. Trimming shortened V by 2 bases and J by 0 bases, and 10 bases separated the two germline ends. The V gene's germline CDR1 is MDHEN and CDR2 SYDVKM. The CDR3 totals 15 residues.

This clone occurred a few times. Relative to the germline gene, one junction end is altered; a read error may explain this. This sequence joins TRBV11-2 and TRBJ2-7; D possibly corresponds to TRBD1 (5 bases). The CDR3 totals 14 residues. Germline CDR1 reads SGHAT; CDR2 reads FQNNGV. The CDR3, as DNA: TGCGCCAGCAGCCAAGATTTAGGGGCCTACGAGCAGTACTTC. Translation gives CASSQDLGAYEQYF.

This clone was recorded once. The V gene is TRBV19, the J gene TRBJ2-5, with TRBD1 matching 11 bases. After removal of 5 bases from V and 4 bases from J, the junction contained 6 bases not matched to a gene. The CDR3 extends over 15 amino acids. Germline V gene data show CDR1 as LNHDA and CDR2 as SQIVND (reference sequence). Written as DNA, the CDR3 is TGTGCCAGTAGTCTCCTCGGGACAGGGGGAGAGACCCAGTACTTC. This gives the protein CASSLLGTGGETQYF.

This chain links TRBV6-1 with TRBJ2-3; 12 nucleotides match TRBD2. Germline lookup yields CDR1 MNHNS and CDR2 SASEGT. The CDR3 covers 16 residues. V was pared by 2 bases and J by 4 bases, with 4 bases of the junction left unmatched. The CDR3 protein is CASSELAGGPPDTQYF. The CDR3 DNA follows: TGTGCCAGCAGTGAACTAGCGGGGGGGCCCCCAGATACGCAGTATTTT.

In its sample, this clone was seen once. CDR3 DNA: TGTGCCAGCAGTTTACAGTTACGCTCCTACGAGCAGTACTTC. Its protein is CASSLQLRSYEQYF. V is TRBV27 and J is TRBJ2-7; the D is unclear. From germline, CDR1 is MNHEY and CDR2 SMNVEV (reference sequence). This CDR3 has 14 residues. V gave up 2 bases and J gave up 0 bases, with 8 bases separating them.

The chain has TRBV21-1 and TRBJ2-5; the table's D gene call, TRBD1, was not cross checked with the DNA. TRBV21-1 is a pseudogene segment. The CDR3 covers 13 residues. CDR3 region: CAKDRGVGETQYF. The CDR3 region has the DNA TGTGCCAAAGACAGGGGTGTAGGGGAGACCCAGTACTTC.

The chain joins TRBV5-1 to TRBJ1-2; TRBD1 matches 7 bases. The CDR3 has 12 amino acids. V shed 4 bases, J shed 8 bases, and the junction held 5 bases outside the gene matches. The germline CDR1 and CDR2 sequences are SGHRS and YFSETQ. The CDR3 loop reads CASSTTGIGYTF. CDR3 in DNA: TGCGCCAGCAGCACGACAGGGATCGGCTACACCTTC.

The CDR3 sequence: CASSTDRGSTDTQYF. The CDR3, as DNA: TGTGCCAGCAGTACTGACAGGGGGAGCACAGATACGCAGTATTTT. This chain connects TRBV6-1 to TRBJ2-3; 9 positions match TRBD1. V gave up 5 bases and J gave up 0 bases; unmatched junction bases: 3. This CDR3 has 15 residues. Germline loops: CDR1 MNHNS, CDR2 SASEGT.

The rearrangement uses TRBV5-1 and TRBJ2-2, with a possible D match to TRBD2 (6 bases). This CDR3 has 16 residues. From germline, CDR1 is SGHRS and CDR2 YFSETQ. With 4 bases removed from V and 2 bases from J, the gap between germline ends came to 15 bases. The chain's CDR3 is CASSPGYGRNTGELFF. The CDR3 nucleotides are TGCGCCAGCAGCCCGGGTTACGGGAGAAACACCGGGGAGCTGTTTTTT.

The V call is TRBV2, the J call TRBJ1-2; no clear D. Germline CDR1 reads SNHLY; CDR2 reads FYNNEI. V was shortened by 6 bases and J by 2 bases, with 4 bases between the two germline ends. The CDR3 totals 11 residues. CDR3 region: CASRSNYGYTF. CDR3 nucleotide sequence: TGTGCCAGCAGGTCAAACTATGGCTACACCTTC.

The V gene is TRBV5-6, the J gene TRBJ2-3; D might be TRBD1 (6 bases). The CDR3 runs 16 residues. Trimming took 0 bases from V and 2 from J, leaving 13 bases between them. Germline CDR1 reads SGHDT; CDR2 reads YYEEEE. CDR3 loop: CASSLAGDRFTDTQYF. The DNA for the CDR3 is TGTGCCAGCAGCTTGGCAGGAGACAGGTTCACAGATACGCAGTATTTT.

This rearrangement joins TRBV5-1 to TRBJ1-2; TRBD1 might be the D (5 bases). The CDR3 consists of 13 residues. CDR1 is SGHRS and CDR2 is YFSETQ in the germline V gene. Trimming pared 5 bases from V and 5 bases from J, leaving 13 bases between. CDR3 nucleotides: TGCGCCAGCAGGGGGACGGAGAAGTATGGCTACACCTTC. Amino acids: CASRGTEKYGYTF.

Here the CDR3 DNA reads TGTGCCAGTAGTCCCATCGCGGAGGGAGGTGAGCAGTTCTTC. Translated, it gives CASSPIAEGGEQFF. V is TRBV19 and J is TRBJ2-1; a possible D gene is TRBD2 (6 bases). From germline, CDR1 is LNHDA and CDR2 SQIVND (reference sequence). This CDR3 contains 14 residues. V was clipped by 5 bases and J by 9 bases, with 17 bases between them. Combining the CDR3 with reference TRBV19 and TRBJ2-1 gives the whole variable domain DGGITQSPKYLFRKEGQNVTLSCEQNLNHDAMYWYRQDPGQGLRLIYYSQIVNDFQKGDIAEGYSVSREKKESFPLTVTSAQKNPTAFYLCASSPIAEGGEQFFGPGTRLTVL.

This clone has only a few counts. J is TRBJ2-7 and V is TRBV28; TRBD2 matches at 11 bases. The CDR3 is made up of 15 amino acids. Per germline, CDR1 MDHEN and CDR2 SYDVKM. J was trimmed by 2 bases and V by 7 bases; bases with no gene match: 7. The CDR3 reads CASTLDSGRAYEQYF. The CDR3 nucleotides read TGTGCCAGCACCCTGGATAGCGGGAGGGCCTACGAGCAGTACTTC. The full variable domain, rest sourced from reference TRBV28 and TRBJ2-7, is DVKVTQSSRYLVKRTGEKVFLECVQDMDHENMFWYRQDPGLGLRLIYFSYDVKMKEKGDIPEGYSVSREKKERFSLILESASTNQTSMYLCASTLDSGRAYEQYFGPGTRLTVT.

The chain uses TRBV10-3 and TRBJ2-7; weak D call: TRBD2 (7 bases). Trimming took 0 bases from V and 4 from J, leaving 22 bases between them. Per the germline V gene, CDR1 is ENHRY and CDR2 is SYGVKD. CDR3 length equals 18 residues. CDR3 DNA sequence: TGTGCCATCAGTGAGTCAAACCTCGGGTTCCGGGGGGCGTACGAGCAGTACTTC. This gives the protein CAISESNLGFRGAYEQYF.

The chain combines TRBV18 with TRBJ1-2; 7 nucleotides agree with TRBD1. V shed 4 bases and J 1 base; nucleotides not matched to a gene: 9. CDR3 size: 16 residues. The germline CDR1 and CDR2 sequences are KGHSH and LQKENI. The CDR3: CASSLWTGVSNYGYTF. Here the CDR3 DNA reads TGTGCCAGCTCACTATGGACAGGAGTGAGTAACTATGGCTACACCTTC.

The chain has TRBV19 and TRBJ2-1, with 10 bases identical to TRBD2. The CDR3 contains 15 residues. Germline CDR1 and CDR2: LNHDA and SQIVND (reference sequence). With 7 bases clipped from V and 7 bases from J, the junction kept 10 bases outside the gene matches. For the CDR3, the DNA is TGTGCCAGTACCTCAGATAGCGGGGGGTGGAATGAGCAGTTCTTC. Translation: CASTSDSGGWNEQFF.

V is TRBV11-1 and J is TRBJ1-1; TRBD1 matches at 7 bases. This CDR3 spans 17 amino acids. Trimming cost V 5 bases and J 0 bases; bases outside gene matches: 12. The germline V gene encodes CDR1 SGHAT and CDR2 FQDESV (reference sequence). DNA for the CDR3: TGTGCCAGCAGCGGACGGACAGGTTTTAGCCTGAACACTGAAGCTTTCTTT. Translation: CASSGRTGFSLNTEAFF.

The count of this clone is one. The chain has TRBV27 and TRBJ1-6; 12 nucleotides align to TRBD1. The ends lost 8 bases at V and 7 bases at J; junction bases unmatched: 9. Germline CDR1 is MNHEY and CDR2 is SMNVEV (reference sequence). The CDR3 contains 16 residues. The CDR3 region is CASGTGGTGGNSPLHF. DNA of the CDR3: TGTGCCAGCGGAACAGGGGGGACAGGGGGCAATTCACCCCTCCACTTT.

This chain links TRBV12-5 with TRBJ2-2; perhaps D is TRBD1 or TRBD2 (5 bases each). V shed 1 base and J shed 2 bases, with 17 bases lying between them. Germline CDR1 and CDR2: LGHNT and FRNRAP. The CDR3 is 18 residues long. CDR3 amino acids: CASGLGLGTGTNTGELFF. CDR3 sequence (DNA): TGTGCTAGTGGTTTGGGTTTGGGGACGGGTACAAACACCGGGGAGCTGTTTTTT. Full variable domain (outside the CDR3, taken from reference TRBV12-5 and TRBJ2-2): DARVTQTPRHKVTEMGQEVTMRCQPILGHNTVFWYRQTMMQGLELLAYFRNRAPLDDSGMPKDRFSAEMPDATLATLKIQPSEPRDSAVYFCASGLGLGTGTNTGELFFGEGSRLTVL.

The chain has TRBV6-5 and TRBJ2-5; TRBD1 aligns across 9 bases. The CDR3 sequence is 15 residues long. Germline values: CDR1 MNHEY, CDR2 SVGAGI. With 6 bases clipped from V and 5 bases from J, the junction kept 10 bases outside the gene matches. The CDR3: CASSPHRGRRETQYF. The CDR3 DNA is TGTGCCAGCAGCCCTCACAGGGGGCGACGCGAGACCCAGTACTTC.

This clone was seen a handful of times. The gene calls are TRBV30 and TRBJ1-5; D remains unclear. V was trimmed by 2 bases and J by 8 bases, leaving 13 bases between them. Germline-derived CDR1 and CDR2 are GTSNPN and SVGIG (reference sequence). This CDR3 has 13 amino acids. The DNA of the CDR3 is TGTGCCTGGAGTCTGTCAGGCGGGAAGCCCCAGCATTTT. Translating it yields CAWSLSGGKPQHF.